This T cell receptor beta chain was captured by sequencing in a study of T cell responses to AZD1222 COVID-19 vaccine. TCRdb's copy holds only in-frame clones and misses some; the assay was immunoSEQ multiplex PCR. The repertoire holds more than 85,000 clones, with approximately 92% as singletons. The trim removed 7 bases at V and 6 bases at J, leaving 8 bases unmatched. The germline V gene has CDR1 WSHSY and CDR2 SAAADI. This CDR3 has 15 residues. The chain couples TRBV10-2 to TRBJ2-1, with 11 bases identical to TRBD2. This clonotype was sampled from an adult who received the AZD1222 COVID-19 vaccine. The sample here was peripheral blood, taken 28 days after the second AZD1222 dose. In DNA, the CDR3 is TGCGCCAGCACCTTTAGCGGGGGGGCCGTCAATGAGCAGTTCTTC. It specifies CASTFSGGAVNEQFF.